A single T cell receptor (beta chain) is shown here with its context. Roughly 0.45 to 1 ug RNA was reverse transcribed with random hexamers. An immunoSEQ multiplex PCR generated amplified TCR beta CDR3 products spanning 54 Vbeta and 13 Jbeta. TCRdb passed the immunoSEQ multiplex PCR reads through MiXCR, listing each CDR3 protein once. The table records 150,000 to 200,000 distinct CDR3 sequences, around 94% of them present only once. This sample was included in a study of CD8 T cells in Susac syndrome. The CDR3 consists of 15 residues. Germline CDR1 and CDR2: MDHEN and SYDVKM. Trimming took 4 bases from V and 4 from J, leaving 16 bases between them. FACS was used to enrich TEMRA cells, whereas the CD8+ and CD4+ T cells were obtained by negative isolation.

Sequenced input: CD4+ T cells from PBMCs. This TCR derives from a human donor in good health. The V gene is TRBV28, the J gene TRBJ1-1, with D possibly matching TRBD1 (6 bases). The CDR3 reads CASSSLGGRGTEAFF. As DNA, the CDR3 is TGTGCCAGCAGTTCCTTAGGGGGGAGAGGCACTGAAGCTTTCTTT.